This TCR beta chain originates from a study of T cell responses to AZD1222 COVID-19 vaccine. General observations from the study: Scientists sampled the repertoires only once the peak T cell response had passed. Only a handful of AZD1222 recipients tested seropositive at baseline. As reported, nearly half of all spike-specific TCRs target variant regions that are unmutated. White British donors predominated, females outnumbered males, and clonal diversity was possibly underestimated.

Concerning this clone: Its antigen is undetermined.

Produced via immunoSEQ multiplex PCR; TCRdb's table is partial and in-frame only. This sample has around 140,000 clones, with about 92% found just once. Looked up from germline, CDR1 is SEHNR and CDR2 is FQNEAQ (reference sequence). V lost 0 bases to trimming and J lost 8 bases; unmatched junction nucleotides: 6. This CDR3 contains 15 residues. This sample comprised peripheral blood, obtained after recovery from COVID-19. The genes are TRBV7-9 and TRBJ1-2; 10 bases align to TRBD1. The source is an adult who had recovered from COVID-19. CDR3: CASSLAGQGPGGYTF. The CDR3 coding sequence is TGTGCCAGCAGCTTAGCGGGACAGGGGCCGGGAGGCTACACCTTC.